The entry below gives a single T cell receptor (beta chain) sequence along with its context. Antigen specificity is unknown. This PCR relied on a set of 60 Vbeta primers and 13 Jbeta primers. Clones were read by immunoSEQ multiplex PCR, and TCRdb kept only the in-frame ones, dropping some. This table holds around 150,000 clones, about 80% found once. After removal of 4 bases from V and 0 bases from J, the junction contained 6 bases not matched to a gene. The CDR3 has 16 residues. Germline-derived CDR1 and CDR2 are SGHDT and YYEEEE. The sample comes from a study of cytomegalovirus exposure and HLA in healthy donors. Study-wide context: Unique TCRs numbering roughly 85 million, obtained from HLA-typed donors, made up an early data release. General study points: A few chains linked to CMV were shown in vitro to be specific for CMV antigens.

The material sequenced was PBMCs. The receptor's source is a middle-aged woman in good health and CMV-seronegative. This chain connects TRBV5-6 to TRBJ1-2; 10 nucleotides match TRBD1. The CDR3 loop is CASSRGTGDPNYGYTF. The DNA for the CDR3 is TGTGCCAGCAGCCGAGGGACAGGGGATCCTAACTATGGCTACACCTTC.